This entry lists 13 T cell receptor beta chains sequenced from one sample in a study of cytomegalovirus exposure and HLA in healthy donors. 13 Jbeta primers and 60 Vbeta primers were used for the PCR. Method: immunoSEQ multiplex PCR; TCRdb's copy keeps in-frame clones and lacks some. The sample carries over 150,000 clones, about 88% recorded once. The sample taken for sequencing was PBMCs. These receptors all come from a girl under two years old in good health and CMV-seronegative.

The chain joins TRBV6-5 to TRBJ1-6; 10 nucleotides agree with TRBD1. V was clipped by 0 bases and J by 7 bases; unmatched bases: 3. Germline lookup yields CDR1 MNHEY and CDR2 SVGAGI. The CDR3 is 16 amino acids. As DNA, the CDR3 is TGTGCCAGCAGTTACTCGGGACAGGGGCGGAATTCACCCCTCCACTTT. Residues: CASSYSGQGRNSPLHF.

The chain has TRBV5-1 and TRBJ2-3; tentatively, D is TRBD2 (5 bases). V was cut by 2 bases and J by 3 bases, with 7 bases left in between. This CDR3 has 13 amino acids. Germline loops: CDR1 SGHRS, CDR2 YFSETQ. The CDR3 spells CASSFRGTDTQYF. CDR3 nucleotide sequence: TGCGCCAGCAGCTTCAGAGGGACAGATACGCAGTATTTT.

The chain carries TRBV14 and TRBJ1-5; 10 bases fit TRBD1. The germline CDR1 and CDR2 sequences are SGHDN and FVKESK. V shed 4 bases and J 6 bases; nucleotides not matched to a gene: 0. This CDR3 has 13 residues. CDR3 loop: CASSRDRGQPQHF. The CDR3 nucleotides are TGTGCCAGCAGCCGGGACAGGGGTCAGCCCCAGCATTTT.

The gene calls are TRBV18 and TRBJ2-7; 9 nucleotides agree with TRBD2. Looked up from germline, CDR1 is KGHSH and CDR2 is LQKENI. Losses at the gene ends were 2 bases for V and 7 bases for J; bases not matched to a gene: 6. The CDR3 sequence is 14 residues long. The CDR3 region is CASSPETSGTEQYF. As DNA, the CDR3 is TGTGCCAGCTCACCAGAGACTAGCGGTACGGAGCAGTACTTC. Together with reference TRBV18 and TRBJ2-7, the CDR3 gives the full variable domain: NAGVMQNPRHLVRRRGQEARLRCSPMKGHSHVYWYRQLPEEGLKFMVYLQKENIIDESGMPKERFSAEFPKEGPSILRIQQVVRGDSAAYFCASSPETSGTEQYFGPGTRLTVT.

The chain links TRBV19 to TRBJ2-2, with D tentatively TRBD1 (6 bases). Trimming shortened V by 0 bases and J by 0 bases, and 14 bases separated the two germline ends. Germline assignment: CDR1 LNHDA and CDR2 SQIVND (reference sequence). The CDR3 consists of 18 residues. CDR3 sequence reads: CASSIDRMGAPNTGELFF. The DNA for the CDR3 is TGTGCCAGTAGTATAGATAGGATGGGGGCGCCGAACACCGGGGAGCTGTTTTTT.

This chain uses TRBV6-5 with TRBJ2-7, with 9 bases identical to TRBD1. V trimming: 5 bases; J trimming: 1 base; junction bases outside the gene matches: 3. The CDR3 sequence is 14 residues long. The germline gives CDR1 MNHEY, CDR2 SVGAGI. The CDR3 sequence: CASSPGTGSYEQYF. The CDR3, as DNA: TGTGCCAGCAGTCCCGGGACAGGGTCCTACGAGCAGTACTTC.

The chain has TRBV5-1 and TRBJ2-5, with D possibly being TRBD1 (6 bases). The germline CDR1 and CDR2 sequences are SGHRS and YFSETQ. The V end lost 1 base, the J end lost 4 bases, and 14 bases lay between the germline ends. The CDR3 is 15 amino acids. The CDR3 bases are TGCGCCAGCAGCTTGAATAACAGGGTCGTAGAGACCCAGTACTTC. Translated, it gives CASSLNNRVVETQYF.

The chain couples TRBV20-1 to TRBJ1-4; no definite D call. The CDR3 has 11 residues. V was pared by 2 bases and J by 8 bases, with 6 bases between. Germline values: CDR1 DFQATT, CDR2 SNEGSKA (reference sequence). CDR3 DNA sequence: TGCAGTGCTAGAAAACGGGAAAAACTGTTTTTT. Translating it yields CSARKREKLFF.

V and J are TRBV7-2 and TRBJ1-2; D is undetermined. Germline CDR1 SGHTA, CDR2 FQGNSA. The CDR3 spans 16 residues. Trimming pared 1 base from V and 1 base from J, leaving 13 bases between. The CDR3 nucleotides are TGTGCCAGCAGCTTAGTTTCTGGGCAGGTTAACTATGGCTACACCTTC. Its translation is CASSLVSGQVNYGYTF.

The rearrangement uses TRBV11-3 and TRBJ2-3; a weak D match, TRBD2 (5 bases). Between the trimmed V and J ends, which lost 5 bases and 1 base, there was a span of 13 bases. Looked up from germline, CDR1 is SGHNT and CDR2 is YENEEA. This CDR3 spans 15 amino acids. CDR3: CASSHSGRGTDTQYF. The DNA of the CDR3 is TGTGCCAGCAGCCACAGCGGTAGGGGCACAGATACGCAGTATTTT.

CDR3 protein: CASSVEGQGQEVAFF. The CDR3, as DNA: TGTGCCAGCAGCGTAGAGGGACAGGGGCAGGAAGTGGCTTTCTTT. This chain uses TRBV9 with TRBJ1-1; TRBD1 aligns across 10 bases. This CDR3 is built from 15 residues. V lost 0 bases, J lost 11 bases, and 10 bases stayed unmatched. Germline CDR1 reads SGDLS; CDR2 reads YYNGEE.

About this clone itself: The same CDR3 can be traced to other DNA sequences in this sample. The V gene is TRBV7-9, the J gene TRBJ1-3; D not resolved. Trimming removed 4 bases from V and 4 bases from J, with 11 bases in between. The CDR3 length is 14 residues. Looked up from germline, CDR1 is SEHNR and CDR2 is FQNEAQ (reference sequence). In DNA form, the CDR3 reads TGTGCCAGCAGCTACAAACCCTCCGGAAACACCATATATTTT. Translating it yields CASSYKPSGNTIYF.

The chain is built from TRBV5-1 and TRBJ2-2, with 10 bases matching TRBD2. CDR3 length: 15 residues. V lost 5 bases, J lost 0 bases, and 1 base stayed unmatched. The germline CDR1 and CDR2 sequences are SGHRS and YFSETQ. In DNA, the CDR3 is TGCGCCAGCAGTAGCGGGGGGACGAACACCGGGGAGCTGTTTTTT. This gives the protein CASSSGGTNTGELFF.